This paragraph covers one T cell receptor (beta chain) sequence. The source of the sample is a study of blood T cell repertoires in COVID-19. For the study at large: Sites in the United States, Italy and Spain provided acute and convalescent COVID-19 samples.

Sequenced by immunoSEQ multiplex PCR; TCRdb stores in-frame clones only, minus some. The table lists a few hundred thousand clones, 86% of them singletons, with roughly 10% in the top ten. The sequence was obtained from a woman aged 50 to 60 with COVID-19, enrolled during active disease. What was sequenced was peripheral blood.

The CDR3 coding sequence is TGTGCCAGCAGCTTAGTAATCCCTAGCTCTGGAAACACCATATATTTT. The encoded protein is CASSLVIPSSGNTIYF. The chain recombines TRBV11-2 with TRBJ1-3; the D is unclear. The CDR3 contains 16 residues. Trimming stripped 1 base from V and 0 bases from J, with 10 bases between. The germline V gene encodes CDR1 SGHAT and CDR2 FQNNGV.